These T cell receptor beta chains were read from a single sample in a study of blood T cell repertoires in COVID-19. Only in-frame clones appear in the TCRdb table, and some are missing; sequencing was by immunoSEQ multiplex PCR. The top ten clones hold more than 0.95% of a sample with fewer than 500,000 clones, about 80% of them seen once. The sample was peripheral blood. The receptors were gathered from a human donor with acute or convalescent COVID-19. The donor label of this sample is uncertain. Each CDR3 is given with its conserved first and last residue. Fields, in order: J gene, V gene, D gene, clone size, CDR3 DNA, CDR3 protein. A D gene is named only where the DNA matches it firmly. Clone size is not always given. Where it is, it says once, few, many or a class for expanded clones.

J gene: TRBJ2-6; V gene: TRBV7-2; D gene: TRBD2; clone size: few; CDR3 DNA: TGTGCCAGCAAAGGCGGGAGTCGTATCGTCGGGGCCAACGTCCTGACTTTC; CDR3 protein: CASKGGSRIVGANVLTF
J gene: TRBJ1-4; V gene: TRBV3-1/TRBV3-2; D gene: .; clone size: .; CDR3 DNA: TGTGCCAGCAGCCAAGCGGTCAGCGCCAGACGAATTGAAAAACTGTTTTTT; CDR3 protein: CASSQAVSARRIEKLFF
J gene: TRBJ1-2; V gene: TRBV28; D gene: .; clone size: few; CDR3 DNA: TGTGCCAGCAGGTCCTCGGGGAGAAATGGCTACACCTTC; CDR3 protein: CASRSSGRNGYTF
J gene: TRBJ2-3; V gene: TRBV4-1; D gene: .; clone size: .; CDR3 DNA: TGCGCCAGCAGCCAAGATTCCATCACAGATACGCAGTATTTT; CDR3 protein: CASSQDSITDTQYF
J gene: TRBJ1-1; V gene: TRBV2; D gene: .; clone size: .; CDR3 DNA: TGTGCCAGCAGTGCCACCCGGACAGCTCTAGGCACTGAAGCTTTCTTT; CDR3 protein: CASSATRTALGTEAFF
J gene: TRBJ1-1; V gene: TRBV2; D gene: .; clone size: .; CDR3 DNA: TGTGCCACAGGGTATGAAGACACTGAAGCTTTCTTT; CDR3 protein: CATGYEDTEAFF
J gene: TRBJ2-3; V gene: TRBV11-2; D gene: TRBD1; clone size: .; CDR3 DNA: TGTGCCAGCAGCTTCCGACAGGGTTGGGGTACGGCTACGCAGTATTTT; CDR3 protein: CASSFRQGWGTATQYF
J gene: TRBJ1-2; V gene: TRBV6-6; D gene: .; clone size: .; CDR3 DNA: TGTGCCAGCAGTTTTCTTCTGGGGAGCTATGGCTACACCTTC; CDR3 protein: CASSFLLGSYGYTF
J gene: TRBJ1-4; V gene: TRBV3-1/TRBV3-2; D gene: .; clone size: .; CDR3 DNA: TGTGCCAGCAGCCAAGGGCTGAACCCTCGGAGTGAAAAACTGTTTTTT; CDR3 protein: CASSQGLNPRSEKLFF
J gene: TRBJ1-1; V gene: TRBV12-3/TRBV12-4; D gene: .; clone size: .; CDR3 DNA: TGTGCCAGCAGAAAGGAGGATGAAGCTTTCTTT; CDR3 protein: CASRKEDEAFF
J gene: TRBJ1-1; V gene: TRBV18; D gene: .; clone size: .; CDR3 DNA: TGTGCCAGCTCACCCGTGGGGGGTACTGAAGCTTTCTTT; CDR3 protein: CASSPVGGTEAFF
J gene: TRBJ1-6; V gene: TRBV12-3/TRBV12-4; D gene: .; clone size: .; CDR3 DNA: TGTGCCAGCAGTTTAGTGGAGAATTCACCCCTCCACTTT; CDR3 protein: CASSLVENSPLHF
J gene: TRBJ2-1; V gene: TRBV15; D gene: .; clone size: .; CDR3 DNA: TGTGCCACCAGCAGAGGGACACTTCTAATACTTCCGAATGAGCAGTTCTTC; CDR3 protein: CATSRGTLLILPNEQFF
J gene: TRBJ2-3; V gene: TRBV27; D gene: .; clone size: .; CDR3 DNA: TGTGCCAGCAGGCGGCAGGGTGGAGATACGCAGTATTTT; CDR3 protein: CASRRQGGDTQYF
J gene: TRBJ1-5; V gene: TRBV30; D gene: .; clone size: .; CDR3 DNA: TGTGCCTGGAGTATCCGGGGGAATCAGCCCCAGCATTTT; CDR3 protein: CAWSIRGNQPQHF
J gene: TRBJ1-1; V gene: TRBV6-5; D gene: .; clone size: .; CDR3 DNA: TGTGCCAGCACACAAAACACTGAAGCTTTCTTT; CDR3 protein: CASTQNTEAFF
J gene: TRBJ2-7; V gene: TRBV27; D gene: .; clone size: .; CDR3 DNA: TGTGCCAGCAGTTTATCACAGAGATCCTACGAGCAGTACTTC; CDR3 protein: CASSLSQRSYEQYF
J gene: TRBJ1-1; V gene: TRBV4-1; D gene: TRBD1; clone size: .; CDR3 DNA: TGCGCCAGCAGCACCGCCCGGGGACAGGGAAGAGGTGAAGCTTTCTTT; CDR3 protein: CASSTARGQGRGEAFF
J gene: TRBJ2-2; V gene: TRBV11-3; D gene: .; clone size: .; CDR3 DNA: TGTGCCAGCAGCTTAGTCGGCGGGATGAACACCGGGGAGCTGTTTTTT; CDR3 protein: CASSLVGGMNTGELFF
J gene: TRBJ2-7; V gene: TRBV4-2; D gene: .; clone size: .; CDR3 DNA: TGTGCCAGCAGCCAAGAGGTGACAGGCGGACCCCCGCACGAGCAGTACTTC; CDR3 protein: CASSQEVTGGPPHEQYF